This TCR beta chain emerged from a study of blood T cell repertoires in COVID-19. Using immunoSEQ multiplex PCR, the repertoire was profiled, and TCRdb retains in-frame clones only, with some absent. The sample has more than 95,000 clones, roughly 82% seen once. The sequenced sample was peripheral blood. The source is a man in his sixties with acute or convalescent COVID-19.

The CDR3 reads CAWRPGGNTIYF. The DNA for the CDR3 is TGTGCCTGGAGGCCGGGGGGAAACACCATATATTTT. The V call is TRBV30, the J call TRBJ1-3; D is ambiguous. The V gene's germline CDR1 is GTSNPN and CDR2 SVGIG (reference sequence). Trimming cost V 3 bases and J 4 bases, with 7 bases left between them. There are 12 residues in the CDR3.